The T cell receptor (beta chain) under discussion was sequenced for a study of CD8 T cells in ankylosing spondylitis. Study-wide results and limits: Reports say disease-linked clones showed up significantly more in matched ankylosing spondylitis synovial fluid. Within ankylosing spondylitis blood, a TCR beta motif made up of eight highly homologous variants appeared to be characteristic.

This clonotype has a count of ten or more. The antigen is not known. This CDR3 has 13 amino acids. With 4 bases removed from V and 2 bases from J, the gap between germline ends came to 7 bases. Germline CDR1 is MNHEY and CDR2 is SVGAGI. The TCR beta libraries were generated through quantitative 5'-RACE incorporating molecular barcodes. Via MiXCR, TCRdb re-called the 5' RACE reads, giving one row per CDR3 protein. Of around 490,000 distinct CDR3 sequences in the sample, less than 6% were seen once. The rearrangement uses TRBV6-5 and TRBJ2-3; D gene unclear. The sequenced sample was blood, either unsorted or a sorted T cell fraction (not recorded which). This clonotype was sampled from a male donor with ankylosing spondylitis. The CDR3 reads CASSSDTTDTQYF. The CDR3 DNA follows: TGTGCCAGCAGTTCAGACACCACAGATACGCAGTATTTT.